This T cell receptor beta chain was identified in a study of OX40 agonist ivuxolimab in advanced cancers. Turning to the study itself: The dose of intravenous ivuxolimab that patients received every 2 weeks ranged from 0.01 to 10 mg/kg. Prior checkpoint blockade (anti-PD-1, anti-PD-L1 or anti-CTLA-4) was permitted; 40% had it.

The V segment lost 3 bases and the J segment 5 bases; nucleotides outside the gene matches: 7. Germline V gene lookup returns CDR1 SGHNT and CDR2 YYREEE (reference sequence). The CDR3 is 15 residues long. Profiling relied on immunoSEQ multiplex PCR, and the TCRdb table lists in-frame clones only, not all of them. The table lists 75,000 to 100,000 clones, under 95% of them singletons, with over 0.7% in the top ten. The sample here was CD4+ or CD8+ T cells sorted from blood, taken in a trial of the OX40 agonist ivuxolimab. The receptor was isolated from an adult with an advanced solid tumor such as melanoma, head and neck, liver or kidney cancer. The chain carries TRBV5-4 and TRBJ2-3; 9 bases align to TRBD2. The CDR3 loop is CASSSSREGRDTQYF. DNA of the CDR3: TGTGCCAGCAGCTCGTCGCGGGAGGGCAGAGATACGCAGTATTTT.